The 28 T cell receptor beta chains below all came from one sample that was sequenced in a study of T cells after yellow fever vaccination. MiXCR, run by TCRdb on the 5' RACE reads, gives a single entry per CDR3 protein. The sample has 300,000 to 400,000 distinct CDR3 sequences, roughly 6.2% seen once; the top ten hold around 16%. The sequences come from PBMCs, collected 5 days after the yellow fever booster vaccination. Receptors originate from a man aged 25 to 40 who received the YFV17D yellow fever vaccine.

The V and J genes are TRBV6-2 or TRBV6-3 and TRBJ2-5, with 7 nucleotides matching TRBD2. J gave up 2 bases and V 7 bases, and 10 bases lay outside the gene matches. The length of the CDR3 is 15 residues. Germline V gene sequence: CDR1 MNHEY, CDR2 SVGEGT. The CDR3 protein is CASTTQAGLQETQYF. As DNA, the CDR3 is TGTGCCAGCACCACTCAAGCGGGATTACAAGAGACCCAGTACTTC.

This clonotype was counted ten times or more. The rearrangement joins TRBV4-3 to TRBJ2-7; D is unclear. The germline gives CDR1 LGHNA, CDR2 YSLEER. The CDR3 totals 14 residues. V lost 4 bases, J lost 1 base, and 11 bases lay in between. The DNA for the CDR3 is TGCGCCAGCAGCCTGAACCACGGATCCTACGAGCAGTACTTC. Residues: CASSLNHGSYEQYF.

This clonotype has a handful of counts. This chain links TRBV27 with TRBJ1-5; perhaps TRBD1 as D (5 bases). V was shortened by 5 bases and J by 5 bases, with 10 bases between the two germline ends. The CDR3 has 13 residues. Germline V gene data show CDR1 as MNHEY and CDR2 as SMNVEV (reference sequence). As DNA, the CDR3 is TGTGCCAGCAGTCCGACAGTCGATCAGCCCCAGCATTTT. The encoded protein is CASSPTVDQPQHF.

This clonotype showed up many times. The chain couples TRBV7-2 to TRBJ2-7; D gene ambiguous. In germline, CDR1 is SGHTA, CDR2 FQGNSA. This CDR3 contains 15 residues. Between the trimmed V and J ends, which lost 0 bases and 0 bases, there was a span of 9 bases. CDR3 protein: CASSLAGFSSYEQYF. CDR3 nucleotide sequence: TGTGCCAGCAGCTTAGCCGGGTTTAGCTCCTACGAGCAGTACTTC.

This clonotype was observed a handful of times. This sequence joins TRBV5-5 and TRBJ2-1; D is perhaps TRBD1 or TRBD2 (5 bases each). Germline V gene sequence: CDR1 SGHKS, CDR2 YYEKEE (reference sequence). The CDR3 length is 15 residues. V dropped 3 bases and J dropped 0 bases, with 10 bases sitting between them. As DNA, the CDR3 is TGTGCCAGCAGCTCCAGGGAGAGCTCCTACAATGAGCAGTTCTTC. It translates to CASSSRESSYNEQFF.

In its sample, this clonotype was seen many times. The CDR3 DNA sequence: TGTGCCAGCAGTAGCAGGGGTGGACCCTACGAGCAGTACTTC. Translating gives CASSSRGGPYEQYF. This rearrangement joins TRBV27 to TRBJ2-7; D is possibly TRBD1 (6 bases). This CDR3 is 14 amino acids long. Germline-derived CDR1 and CDR2 are MNHEY and SMNVEV (reference sequence). V lost 5 bases and J 2 bases, leaving 13 bases between the germline ends.

This clonotype was seen many times. V and J are TRBV4-3 and TRBJ2-7; 8 bases are shared with TRBD1. The V gene end was trimmed by 1 base and the J gene end by 5 bases; junction bases not matched to a gene: 10. CDR1 and CDR2 from the germline V gene are LGHNA and YSLEER. CDR3 length: 16 residues. The CDR3 DNA sequence: TGCGCCAGCAGCCAAGGGGGCAGGGGGCAGGGAGACGAGCAGTACTTC. It translates to CASSQGGRGQGDEQYF.

This clonotype occurred many times. The V gene is TRBV29-1, the J gene TRBJ2-1; D perhaps matches TRBD1 (6 bases). This CDR3 has 13 amino acids. CDR1 is SQVTM, CDR2 ANQGSEA, per germline. The germline V and J ends were trimmed by 4 bases and 0 bases, with 7 bases remaining between them. The CDR3 nucleotides are TGCAGCGTTGGGACAGACTCCTACAATGAGCAGTTCTTC. Protein sequence: CSVGTDSYNEQFF.

This clonotype occurred a few times. The rearrangement links TRBV5-1 to TRBJ2-3; 10 bases agree with TRBD1. This CDR3 is built from 16 residues. Germline trimming cut 4 bases from V and 0 bases from J; bases unmatched to any gene: 5. Germline V gene data show CDR1 as SGHRS and CDR2 as YFSETQ. As DNA, the CDR3 is TGCGCCAGCAGCCCAGGGACAGGGGCTAGCACAGATACGCAGTATTTT. Protein: CASSPGTGASTDTQYF.

In its sample, this clonotype was seen a few times. V is TRBV30 and J is TRBJ1-5; tentative D call: TRBD1 (5 bases). The length of the CDR3 is 15 residues. CDR1 GTSNPN and CDR2 SVGIG come from the germline V gene (reference sequence). Trimming took off 2 bases at V and 5 bases at J, with 16 bases between the two ends. CDR3 sequence: CAWSPLSGLDQPQHF. Written as DNA, the CDR3 is TGTGCCTGGAGTCCCTTATCAGGGTTGGATCAGCCCCAGCATTTT.

The chain links TRBV6-1 to TRBJ2-5; D may correspond to TRBD1 or TRBD2 (5 bases each). From germline, CDR1 is MNHNS and CDR2 SASEGT. V lost 6 bases and J lost 3, with 11 bases in between. The CDR3 is 13 residues long. The CDR3 region is CASSRGHKETQYF. The CDR3 region has the DNA TGTGCCAGCAGCCGGGGCCATAAAGAGACCCAGTACTTC.

This clonotype occurred many times. The rearrangement uses TRBV5-5 and TRBJ2-3, with no clear D. CDR3 length equals 15 residues. Trimming shortened V by 5 bases and J by 6 bases, and 19 bases separated the two germline ends. Germline V gives CDR1 SGHKS, CDR2 YYEKEE (reference sequence). DNA of the CDR3: TGTGCCAGCAGTTCATATGGGCAGTCCGGGGATACGCAGTATTTT. Protein product: CASSSYGQSGDTQYF.

This clonotype was observed a handful of times. The V and J genes are TRBV13 and TRBJ2-3; 7 bases map to TRBD1. Germline V gives CDR1 PRHDT, CDR2 FYEKMQ (reference sequence). The length of the CDR3 is 17 residues. The trim removed 6 bases at V and 2 bases at J, leaving 14 bases unmatched. The CDR3 nucleotides are TGTGCCAGCAGACCGACCCTTACAGGGGTGGACACAGATACGCAGTATTTT. As protein: CASRPTLTGVDTDTQYF.

The rearrangement links TRBV4-3 to TRBJ2-7; D might be TRBD1 (6 bases). Looked up from germline, CDR1 is LGHNA and CDR2 is YSLEER. Trimming pared 1 base from V and 2 bases from J, leaving 12 bases between. The length of the CDR3 is 15 residues. CDR3 protein: CASSQVADRAYEQYF. DNA for the CDR3: TGCGCCAGCAGCCAAGTTGCGGACAGAGCCTACGAGCAGTACTTC.

This clonotype was recorded a few times. This sequence joins TRBV24-1 and TRBJ2-1; D is unclear. Trimming pared 1 base from V and 6 bases from J, leaving 12 bases between. CDR3 size: 15 residues. Germline CDR1 is KGHDR and CDR2 is SFDVKD. The CDR3 coding sequence is TGTGCCACCAGTGATTTAGACTCGGGTAGCAATGAGCAGTTCTTC. This sequence encodes CATSDLDSGSNEQFF.

The chain joins TRBV3-1 to TRBJ2-4; weak D call: TRBD2 (5 bases). The V end was cut by 5 bases, the J end by 9 bases, with 11 bases between. The CDR3 has 12 amino acids. Germline CDR1 and CDR2: LGHDT and YNNKEL (reference sequence). In DNA form, the CDR3 reads TGTGCCAGCAGCGCCGACCGGGGCATTCAGTACTTC. As protein: CASSADRGIQYF.

This clonotype was detected a few times. This chain joins TRBV5-4 and TRBJ2-5, with 10 positions matching TRBD2. Unmatched junction bases numbered 0, after V lost 0 bases and J lost 4 bases. This CDR3 is 14 amino acids long. Germline V gene sequence: CDR1 SGHNT, CDR2 YYREEE (reference sequence). The DNA for the CDR3 is TGTGCCAGCAGCTTGGAGCGGGAGGGAGAGACCCAGTACTTC. Translating it yields CASSLEREGETQYF.

The chain joins TRBV19 to TRBJ2-7, with TRBD2 matching 8 bases. Germline values: CDR1 LNHDA, CDR2 SQIVND (reference sequence). Trimming cost V 3 bases and J 0 bases; bases outside gene matches: 13. The CDR3 covers 18 residues. The CDR3 spells CASSMEGSGNPSSYEQYF. DNA for the CDR3: TGTGCCAGTAGTATGGAAGGTAGCGGGAACCCCTCCTCCTACGAGCAGTACTTC.

In DNA form, the CDR3 reads TGCGCCAGCAGCCTAACCGGGACTAGCGGGACTTCCTCCTACAATGAGCAGTTCTTC. Translating gives CASSLTGTSGTSSYNEQFF. The chain uses TRBV5-1 and TRBJ2-1, with TRBD2 matching 13 bases. CDR1 and CDR2 (germline): SGHRS, YFSETQ. Unmatched junction bases numbered 10, after V lost 4 bases and J lost 0 bases. The length of the CDR3 is 19 residues. Combining the CDR3 with reference TRBV5-1 and TRBJ2-1 gives the whole variable domain KAGVTQTPRYLIKTRGQQVTLSCSPISGHRSVSWYQQTPGQGLQFLFEYFSETQRNKGNFPGRFSGRQFSNSRSEMNVSTLELGDSALYLCASSLTGTSGTSSYNEQFFGPGTRLTVL.

This clonotype was picked up many times. V usage is TRBV18 and J usage is TRBJ1-2; D is ambiguous. Between the trimmed V and J ends, which lost 3 bases and 5 bases, there was a span of 10 bases. This CDR3 comprises 13 residues. CDR1 KGHSH and CDR2 LQKENI come from the germline V gene. In DNA form, the CDR3 reads TGTGCCAGCTCACCCCAGACCGATTATGGCTACACCTTC. Amino acids: CASSPQTDYGYTF.

The V gene is TRBV28, the J gene TRBJ2-3; 11 bases fit TRBD2. Germline CDR1 MDHEN, CDR2 SYDVKM. After removal of 5 bases from V and 0 bases from J, the junction contained 7 bases not matched to a gene. The CDR3 sequence is 17 residues long. CDR3 nucleotide sequence: TGTGCCAGCAGTCCAACGACTAGCGGGACGAGCACAGATACGCAGTATTTT. Its protein is CASSPTTSGTSTDTQYF.

CDR3 region: CASSPGHRSYNEQFF. The DNA for the CDR3 is TGTGCCAGCAGCCCGGGACACCGCTCCTACAATGAGCAGTTCTTC. The chain carries TRBV5-5 and TRBJ2-1; D might be TRBD1 (6 bases). Trimming removed 4 bases from V and 0 bases from J, with 11 bases in between. Germline lookup yields CDR1 SGHKS and CDR2 YYEKEE (reference sequence). This CDR3 has 15 residues.

In this sample, this clonotype turned up many times. DNA of the CDR3: TGTGCCAGCAGCTTAGGAGGGCTCGTAGCCTACGAGCAGTACTTC. Protein product: CASSLGGLVAYEQYF. The V and J genes are TRBV7-2 and TRBJ2-7, with D perhaps matching TRBD2 (5 bases). With 1 base removed from V and 2 bases from J, the gap between germline ends came to 12 bases. The CDR3 length is 15 residues. CDR1 is SGHTA and CDR2 is FQGNSA in the germline V gene.

In this sample, this clonotype turned up many times. The rearrangement joins TRBV7-2 to TRBJ2-7; 7 bases line up with TRBD1. Losses at the gene ends were 5 bases for V and 1 base for J; bases not matched to a gene: 5. CDR1 and CDR2 (germline): SGHTA, FQGNSA. The CDR3 is 14 residues long. The DNA for the CDR3 is TGTGCCAGCAGCCATTGGGACAGTTCCTACGAGCAGTACTTC. Translation: CASSHWDSSYEQYF.

This clonotype was counted many times. The rearrangement links TRBV10-2 to TRBJ2-1; 11 bases align to TRBD2. V shed 6 bases and J 1 base; nucleotides not matched to a gene: 2. CDR3 size: 15 residues. Germline CDR1 is WSHSY and CDR2 is SAAADI. The CDR3 is CASRVAGGSYNEQFF. The CDR3 region has the DNA TGCGCCAGCAGGGTAGCGGGAGGGTCCTACAATGAGCAGTTCTTC.

Many counts were recorded for this clonotype. The J gene is TRBJ2-3, the V gene TRBV5-1; TRBD2 is a possible D gene (5 bases). This CDR3 region has 15 residues. Per the germline V gene, CDR1 is SGHRS and CDR2 is YFSETQ. Trimming stripped 0 bases from V and 6 bases from J, with 14 bases between. CDR3 region: CASSLVGGPSDTQYF. In DNA form, the CDR3 reads TGCGCCAGCAGCTTGGTCGGCGGGCCCAGCGATACGCAGTATTTT. Drawing the rest from reference TRBV5-1 and TRBJ2-3, the complete variable domain is KAGVTQTPRYLIKTRGQQVTLSCSPISGHRSVSWYQQTPGQGLQFLFEYFSETQRNKGNFPGRFSGRQFSNSRSEMNVSTLELGDSALYLCASSLVGGPSDTQYFGPGTRLTVL.

The chain links TRBV20-1 to TRBJ2-7; D is undetermined. Trimming pared 3 bases from V and 5 bases from J, leaving 17 bases between. CDR1 is DFQATT and CDR2 is SNEGSKA in the germline V gene (reference sequence). This CDR3 region has 14 residues. The CDR3 loop reads CSASLDSPRHEQYF. For the CDR3, the DNA is TGCAGTGCTAGCCTCGACTCGCCGCGGCACGAGCAGTACTTC.

In this sample, this clonotype turned up a few times. The V call is TRBV5-1, the J call TRBJ2-1, with TRBD2 matching 7 bases. With 0 bases clipped from V and 3 bases from J, the junction kept 3 bases outside the gene matches. Germline V gene data show CDR1 as SGHRS and CDR2 as YFSETQ. The CDR3 has 15 residues. The CDR3 DNA reads as TGCGCCAGCAGCTTGGCCGGGGGGAACTACAATGAGCAGTTCTTC. Translated: CASSLAGGNYNEQFF.